The 27 T cell receptor beta chains reported below all come from one sample, sequenced in a study of blood T cell repertoires in COVID-19. The data were produced by immunoSEQ multiplex PCR, yet TCRdb's version contains in-frame clones alone and is incomplete. Of approximately 100,000 clones in the sample, roughly 90% are singletons; the top ten hold under 7%. The sequenced sample was peripheral blood. All receptors come from a woman aged 60-75 years with acute or convalescent COVID-19.

The V gene is TRBV6-5, the J gene TRBJ1-2, with 7 bases fitting TRBD1. The CDR3 is 14 amino acids. CDR1 and CDR2 from the germline V gene are MNHEY and SVGAGI. The trim removed 0 bases at V and 4 bases at J, leaving 2 bases unmatched. The CDR3 reads CASSYSTGVYGYTF. The CDR3 nucleotides read TGTGCCAGCAGTTACTCCACAGGGGTCTATGGCTACACCTTC.

The rearrangement links TRBV9 to TRBJ1-1, with a possible D match to TRBD1 (5 bases). This CDR3 has 15 amino acids. The germline CDR1 and CDR2 sequences are SGDLS and YYNGEE. The V gene lost 0 bases and the J gene lost 4 bases, with 13 bases spanning the gap. CDR3 sequence: CASSVGPPGGTEAFF. As DNA, the CDR3 is TGTGCCAGCAGCGTAGGGCCCCCGGGGGGCACTGAAGCTTTCTTT. The full variable domain, with the rest looked up from reference TRBV9 and TRBJ1-1, is DSGVTQTPKHLITATGQRVTLRCSPRSGDLSVYWYQQSLDQGLQFLIQYYNGEERAKGNILERFSAQQFPDLHSELNLSSLELGDSALYFCASSVGPPGGTEAFFGQGTRLTVV.

The V and J genes are TRBV7-2 and TRBJ2-3; TRBD1 is a possible D gene (6 bases). The CDR3 length is 13 residues. The germline CDR1 and CDR2 sequences are SGHTA and FQGNSA. V was pared by 5 bases and J by 10 bases, with 16 bases between. The CDR3 coding sequence is TGTGCCAGCAGCCCACGGACACAGGGCGCGCAGTATTTT. The encoded protein is CASSPRTQGAQYF.

The chain combines TRBV4-1 with TRBJ1-3; 9 bases fit TRBD1. The J segment lost 4 bases and the V segment lost 1 base, leaving 5 bases of the junction unmatched. Germline lookup yields CDR1 MGHRA and CDR2 YSYEKL. CDR3 size: 16 residues. The CDR3 region is CASSQVGQGAGNTIYF. CDR3 sequence (DNA): TGCGCCAGCAGCCAAGTGGGACAGGGCGCAGGAAACACCATATATTTT.

This clone was detected only a few times. The rearrangement links TRBV3-1 (or the pseudogene TRBV3-2) to TRBJ2-1; TRBD1 is a possible D gene (6 bases). The CDR3 is made up of 15 amino acids. The V gene's germline CDR1 is LGHDT and CDR2 YNNKEL (reference sequence). V shed 1 base and J shed 7 bases, with 14 bases lying between them. This CDR3 is CASSQGVFRGNEQFF. The CDR3, as DNA: TGTGCCAGCAGCCAAGGGGTTTTTAGGGGGAATGAGCAGTTCTTC.

The chain uses TRBV9 and TRBJ1-2, with TRBD1 as a possible D gene (6 bases). CDR3 length: 14 amino acids. Germline V CDR1 and CDR2: SGDLS, YYNGEE. The V and J ends lost 4 bases and 4 bases respectively, with 14 bases between them. The CDR3 reads CASSPGGGVYGYTF. In DNA, the CDR3 is TGTGCCAGCAGCCCCGGGGGGGGCGTCTATGGCTACACCTTC.

The chain employs TRBV20-1 and TRBJ2-5; the D is unclear. This CDR3 spans 11 amino acids. CDR1 is DFQATT, CDR2 SNEGSKA, per germline (reference sequence). Trimming removed 2 bases from V and 5 bases from J, with 6 bases in between. CDR3 sequence: CSARNAETQYF. The CDR3 nucleotides are TGCAGTGCTAGAAATGCGGAGACCCAGTACTTC.

This rearrangement joins TRBV28 to TRBJ2-6; D possibly corresponds to TRBD2 (5 bases). The CDR3 covers 17 residues. The germline CDR1 and CDR2 sequences are MDHEN and SYDVKM. Trimming took 6 bases from V and 0 from J, leaving 15 bases between them. CDR3 DNA sequence: TGTGCCAGCAGCAAAATGTCGGGGAGCTCTGGGGCCAACGTCCTGACTTTC. Its protein is CASSKMSGSSGANVLTF.

The chain recombines TRBV28 with TRBJ1-6, with 11 bases lining up with TRBD1. The germline V gene encodes CDR1 MDHEN and CDR2 SYDVKM. The length of the CDR3 is 17 residues. Trimming took 2 bases from V and 9 from J; bases not matched to a gene: 9. The CDR3 DNA reads TGTGCCAGCAGTTTAGGTGGACAGGGGGCAGGAGGTTCACCCCTCCACTTT. Its protein product is CASSLGGQGAGGSPLHF. Full variable domain (remainder filled in from reference TRBV28 and TRBJ1-6): DVKVTQSSRYLVKRTGEKVFLECVQDMDHENMFWYRQDPGLGLRLIYFSYDVKMKEKGDIPEGYSVSREKKERFSLILESASTNQTSMYLCASSLGGQGAGGSPLHFGNGTRLTVT.

CDR3 nucleotides: TGTGCCAGTAGTAGCTCGACAGGGCCGGGCGGGGCCAACGTCCTGACTTTC. This sequence encodes CASSSSTGPGGANVLTF. The chain links TRBV19 to TRBJ2-6; TRBD1 agrees at 7 bases. This CDR3 region has 17 residues. Germline trimming cut 4 bases from V and 4 bases from J; bases unmatched to any gene: 10. Per germline, CDR1 LNHDA and CDR2 SQIVND (reference sequence).

The genes are TRBV10-3 and TRBJ2-1; 15 positions match TRBD2. This CDR3 is 17 amino acids long. Germline assignment: CDR1 ENHRY and CDR2 SYGVKD. J lost 4 bases, V lost 6 bases, and 7 bases had no gene match. The CDR3 DNA reads as TGTGCCATCAGCGGACTAGCGGGAGGGGCTGGTTACAATGAGCAGTTCTTC. Translation: CAISGLAGGAGYNEQFF.

The chain links TRBV10-3 to TRBJ1-1; the D gene is possibly TRBD1 (5 bases). Trimming shortened V by 2 bases and J by 1 base, and 11 bases separated the two germline ends. The CDR3 has 15 amino acids. Germline V gene sequence: CDR1 ENHRY, CDR2 SYGVKD. The CDR3 here is CAISERRDSNTEAFF. The CDR3 DNA reads as TGTGCCATCAGTGAGAGGAGGGACTCGAACACTGAAGCTTTCTTT.

This chain links TRBV10-3 with TRBJ2-3; 9 bases match TRBD2. The CDR3 runs 17 residues. From germline, CDR1 is ENHRY and CDR2 SYGVKD. With V trimmed by 1 base and J by 0 bases, 5 bases remained unmatched. The CDR3 region is CAISEFGGGGSTDTQYF. CDR3 DNA: TGTGCCATCAGTGAGTTCGGCGGGGGGGGCAGCACAGATACGCAGTATTTT.

The sample holds one count of this clone. The V call is TRBV5-1, the J call TRBJ1-1, with a possible D match to TRBD1 (5 bases). There are 17 residues in the CDR3. V lost 2 bases and J lost 11, with 28 bases in between. Germline CDR1 reads SGHRS; CDR2 reads YFSETQ. The CDR3 spells CASSFQGGWVPPREAFF. The CDR3 DNA follows: TGCGCCAGCAGCTTCCAGGGAGGATGGGTCCCCCCGCGGGAGGCTTTCTTT.

The J gene is TRBJ2-1, the V gene TRBV19, with TRBD2 identical over 8 bases. Trimming took 2 bases from V and 2 from J; bases not matched to a gene: 5. The CDR3 spans 16 residues. CDR1 and CDR2 from the germline V gene are LNHDA and SQIVND (reference sequence). CDR3 DNA: TGTGCCAGTAGTATAAGGGAGCGGGAGCCCTACAATGAGCAGTTCTTC. Translated, it gives CASSIREREPYNEQFF.

The chain joins TRBV11-3 to TRBJ1-2; 7 bases are a match to TRBD1. The germline gives CDR1 SGHNT, CDR2 YENEEA. Trimming at V came to 1 base and at J to 8 bases, leaving 10 bases not matched to a gene. CDR3 length equals 15 residues. CDR3 coding DNA: TGTGCCAGCAGCTTAGGGGGACAGCCCTTTTTGGGCTACACCTTC. Translating gives CASSLGGQPFLGYTF. Based on the CDR3 plus reference TRBV11-3 and TRBJ1-2, the full variable domain is EAGVVQSPRYKIIEKKQPVAFWCNPISGHNTLYWYLQNLGQGPELLIRYENEEAVDDSQLPKDRFSAERLKGVDSTLKIQPAELGDSAVYLCASSLGGQPFLGYTFGSGTRLTVV.

This clone was seen a handful of times. The rearrangement uses TRBV2 and TRBJ1-2; 9 bases agree with TRBD1. This CDR3 is built from 13 residues. CDR1 is SNHLY and CDR2 is FYNNEI in the germline V gene. With 6 bases clipped from V and 7 bases from J, the junction kept 6 bases outside the gene matches. CDR3: CASRNRGLGGYTF. DNA of the CDR3: TGTGCCAGCAGGAACAGGGGGCTGGGTGGCTACACCTTC.

This chain links TRBV6-5 with TRBJ1-1, with unresolved D. The ends were cut back, 1 base at V and 4 bases at J, with 10 bases in the middle. Germline V gives CDR1 MNHEY, CDR2 SVGAGI. The CDR3 is made up of 14 amino acids. The CDR3 spells CASSYLRLSTEAFF. The DNA of the CDR3 is TGTGCCAGCAGTTACTTACGGTTGAGCACTGAAGCTTTCTTT.

This chain links TRBV28 with TRBJ1-5; 7 bases are a match to TRBD1. The germline V gene has CDR1 MDHEN and CDR2 SYDVKM. V gave up 10 bases and J gave up 11 bases; unmatched junction bases: 14. This CDR3 spans 13 amino acids. CDR3 sequence: CATSRDSFATQHF. The CDR3 bases are TGTGCCACCTCCCGGGACAGCTTTGCGACCCAGCATTTT.

Only a few counts were recorded for this clone. The J gene is TRBJ1-5, the V gene TRBV28; 7 bases line up with TRBD1. With V trimmed by 6 bases and J by 1 base, 6 bases remained unmatched. The CDR3 has 15 residues. CDR1 is MDHEN, CDR2 SYDVKM, per germline. The CDR3 DNA reads as TGTGCCAGCAGCCCCCTCAGGGGGAGCAATCAGCCCCAGCATTTT. It encodes CASSPLRGSNQPQHF.

The gene calls are TRBV6-1 and TRBJ2-7, with D possibly being TRBD1 (5 bases). Per germline, CDR1 MNHNS and CDR2 SASEGT. V was cut by 4 bases and J by 2 bases, with 24 bases left in between. The CDR3 runs 18 residues. The CDR3 spells CASSGDFGRQHFTYEQYV. In DNA, the CDR3 is TGTGCCAGCAGTGGCGATTTCGGCCGACAGCATTTTACCTACGAGCAGTACGTC.

This clone was seen only a few times. For the CDR3, the DNA is TGTGCCAGCAGCCGGACAGGGGGGAACACTGAAGCTTTCTTT. Protein product: CASSRTGGNTEAFF. The V and J genes are TRBV7-3 and TRBJ1-1, with TRBD1 identical over 10 bases. V was pared by 5 bases and J by 1 base, with 1 base of the junction left unmatched. Germline V gene lookup returns CDR1 SGHTA and CDR2 FQGTGA. CDR3 length: 14 residues.

The V gene is TRBV5-5, the J gene TRBJ1-2; 8 nucleotides agree with TRBD1. The CDR3 extends over 15 amino acids. The V and J ends lost 4 bases and 2 bases, in that order; junction bases with no gene match: 7. Germline CDR1 is SGHKS and CDR2 is YYEKEE (reference sequence). In nucleotides, the CDR3 is TGTGCCAGCAGCGAGGGACAGGTGCCCAACTATGGCTACACCTTC. It yields the protein CASSEGQVPNYGYTF.

The chain is built from TRBV4-2 and TRBJ1-2, with D possibly being TRBD1 (6 bases). The CDR3 has 16 residues. Germline V gives CDR1 LGHNA, CDR2 YNFKEQ. V was trimmed by 1 base and J by 0 bases, leaving 12 bases between them. Here the CDR3 reads CASSQVQGNTNYGYTF. The CDR3 DNA sequence: TGTGCCAGCAGCCAAGTCCAGGGGAATACTAACTATGGCTACACCTTC.

This clone has only a few counts. This chain links TRBV14 with TRBJ1-1; D remains ambiguous. V was shortened by 4 bases and J by 0 bases, with 12 bases between the two germline ends. This CDR3 has 15 amino acids. Germline V gene sequence: CDR1 SGHDN, CDR2 FVKESK. The CDR3 reads CASSLGGGMNTEAFF. CDR3 sequence (DNA): TGTGCCAGCAGCCTCGGAGGAGGCATGAACACTGAAGCTTTCTTT.

This clone was observed once. V usage is TRBV19 and J usage is TRBJ1-4; TRBD1 is a possible D gene (5 bases). V shed 10 bases and J shed 4 bases, with 16 bases lying between them. The CDR3 runs to 14 residues. CDR1 is LNHDA and CDR2 is SQIVND in the germline V gene (reference sequence). The CDR3 spells CATSPAGDNEKLFF. DNA of the CDR3: TGTGCCACCTCCCCGGCGGGGGATAATGAAAAACTGTTTTTT.

This rearrangement joins TRBV3-1 (or the pseudogene TRBV3-2) to TRBJ1-4, with TRBD1 as a possible D gene (5 bases). V was clipped by 2 bases and J by 8 bases, with 12 bases between them. CDR3 size: 14 residues. Germline assignment: CDR1 LGHDT and CDR2 YNNKEL (reference sequence). The CDR3 loop is CASSQSGKGEKLFF. In DNA form, the CDR3 reads TGTGCCAGCAGCCAATCAGGGAAAGGAGAAAAACTGTTTTTT.